This T cell receptor (beta chain) was observed in a study of monozygotic twins with inflammatory bowel disease. General observations from the study: Evidence did not back any single strong signal or clonotype linked to IBD.

CDR1 is LNHNV, CDR2 YYDKDF, per germline (reference sequence). This CDR3 is built from 14 residues. In the case of this clonotype: Its antigen is not identified.

During cDNA synthesis, UMIs that each contained a 6-nucleotide sample barcode were added by means of template switching. With roughly 17 and 9 cycles respectively, two nested PCRs were carried out on TCRalpha and TCRbeta cDNA. TCRdb reprocessed the 5' RACE reads and reports one entry per CDR3 protein, with no DNA. The data show 350,000 to 550,000 distinct CDR3 sequences, and the top ten clones hold around 2.4%. This clonotype was obtained from a human donor with ulcerative colitis or Crohn's disease, or a healthy co-twin of an affected twin (not recorded which). V is TRBV15 and J is TRBJ2-3; TCRdb's D call, TRBD1, is unchecked because there is no DNA. The sample taken for sequencing was blood. The CDR3 region is CATSRGGFTDTQYF.